Sequencing of this TCR beta chain was carried out in a study of blood T cell repertoires in COVID-19. V gave up 5 bases and J gave up 2 bases, with 13 bases separating them. The CDR3 loop spans 15 amino acids. Germline lookup yields CDR1 SGHTA and CDR2 FQGNSA. Original methodology: Reference gene primer amplification gave nucleated cell count estimates. This table comes from immunoSEQ multiplex PCR, and its TCRdb copy is limited to in-frame clones, with some not included. The DNA gave D and trimming, while V, J and clone size come from that table. The data show fewer than 85,000 clones, 88% seen once.

Sequencing was done on a sample of peripheral blood. V and J are TRBV7-2 and TRBJ2-1; a possible D gene is TRBD2 (5 bases). The TCR sequence derives from a human donor in a cohort sampled during active COVID-19. The CDR3 here is CASSLPGFTYNEQFF. For the CDR3, the DNA is TGTGCCAGCAGCCTCCCGGGATTCACCTACAATGAGCAGTTCTTC.